Following are 2 T cell receptor beta chains from one sample sequenced in a study of technical replicates of blood from several donors. Clones were sequenced by immunoSEQ multiplex PCR, and TCRdb holds only the in-frame ones, with some missing. The sample has 70,000 or so clones, about 92% seen once. The sequenced sample consisted of T cells isolated from PBMCs. These TCRs come from a human donor in good health.

V is TRBV7-8 and J is TRBJ2-2; 8 nucleotides align to TRBD1. V lost 5 bases and J lost 5; bases outside the gene matches: 4. The CDR3 contains 14 residues. Per germline, CDR1 SGHVS and CDR2 FQNEAQ. The CDR3: CASSPYRGTGELFF. The CDR3 DNA reads TGTGCCAGCAGCCCATACAGGGGGACCGGGGAGCTGTTTTTT.

The rearrangement joins TRBV19 to TRBJ1-4; 9 positions match TRBD1. Losses at the gene ends were 3 bases for V and 7 bases for J; bases not matched to a gene: 6. The CDR3 runs 15 residues. Germline CDR1 and CDR2: LNHDA and SQIVND (reference sequence). For the CDR3, the DNA is TGTGCCAGTAGTATCCAGGACAGGGGACGTGAAAAACTGTTTTTT. Protein product: CASSIQDRGREKLFF.